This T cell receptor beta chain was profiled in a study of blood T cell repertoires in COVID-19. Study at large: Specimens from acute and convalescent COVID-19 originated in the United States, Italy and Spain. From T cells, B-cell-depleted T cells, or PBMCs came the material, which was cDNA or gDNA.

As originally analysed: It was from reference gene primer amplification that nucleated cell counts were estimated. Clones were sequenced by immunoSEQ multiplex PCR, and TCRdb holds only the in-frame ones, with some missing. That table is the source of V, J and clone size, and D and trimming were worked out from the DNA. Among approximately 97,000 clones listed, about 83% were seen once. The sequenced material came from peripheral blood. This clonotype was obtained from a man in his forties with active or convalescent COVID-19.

DNA for the CDR3: TGTGCCAGCAGCTTGCAGGACGCGGGGGTTGACCTCTCCTACGAGCAGTACTTC. Translation: CASSLQDAGVDLSYEQYF. This chain links TRBV5-5 with TRBJ2-7, with 7 nucleotides matching TRBD2. V was clipped by 1 base and J by 0 bases; unmatched bases: 13. The germline V gene has CDR1 SGHKS and CDR2 YYEKEE (reference sequence). This CDR3 is 18 amino acids long.